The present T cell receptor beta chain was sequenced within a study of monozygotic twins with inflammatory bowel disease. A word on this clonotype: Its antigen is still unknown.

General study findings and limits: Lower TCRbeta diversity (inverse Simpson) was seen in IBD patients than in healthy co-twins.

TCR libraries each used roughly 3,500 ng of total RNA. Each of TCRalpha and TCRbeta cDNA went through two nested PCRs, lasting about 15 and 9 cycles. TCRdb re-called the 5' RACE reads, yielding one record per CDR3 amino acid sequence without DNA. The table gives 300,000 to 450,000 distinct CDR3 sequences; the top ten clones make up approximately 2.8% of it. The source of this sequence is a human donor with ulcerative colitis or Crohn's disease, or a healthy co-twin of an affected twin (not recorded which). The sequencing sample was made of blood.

CDR3 loop: CASKENTEAFF. The J gene is TRBJ1-1, the V gene TRBV6-2 or TRBV6-3. This CDR3 has 11 amino acids. Germline V gives CDR1 MNHEY, CDR2 SVGEGT.